This T cell receptor (beta chain) is drawn from a study of blood T cell repertoires in COVID-19. The overall study: Researchers got acute and convalescent COVID-19 samples from the United States, Italy and Spain.

Unmatched junction bases numbered 9, after V lost 6 bases and J lost 5 bases. The germline gives CDR1 SEHNR, CDR2 FQNEAQ (reference sequence). The CDR3 length is 15 residues. In the original analysis: From reference gene primer amplification, estimates of nucleated cell counts were derived. Measured with immunoSEQ multiplex PCR; TCRdb has only the in-frame clones, and not every one. From that table come the V and J calls and clone size; the DNA was used to work out D and trimming. The sample holds fewer than 60,000 clones, nearly 80% seen once. The receptor comes from a human donor in a cohort sampled during active COVID-19. The gene calls are TRBV7-9 and TRBJ2-3, with TRBD2 matching 9 bases. Sequenced sample: peripheral blood. CDR3 region: CASSHGTSSIDTQYF. CDR3 in DNA: TGTGCCAGCAGTCACGGGACTAGCAGTATAGATACGCAGTATTTT. Drawing the rest from reference TRBV7-9 and TRBJ2-3, the complete variable domain is DTGVSQNPRHKITKRGQNVTFRCDPISEHNRLYWYRQTLGQGPEFLTYFQNEAQLEKSRLLSDRFSAERPKGSFSTLEIQRTEQGDSAMYLCASSHGTSSIDTQYFGPGTRLTVL.